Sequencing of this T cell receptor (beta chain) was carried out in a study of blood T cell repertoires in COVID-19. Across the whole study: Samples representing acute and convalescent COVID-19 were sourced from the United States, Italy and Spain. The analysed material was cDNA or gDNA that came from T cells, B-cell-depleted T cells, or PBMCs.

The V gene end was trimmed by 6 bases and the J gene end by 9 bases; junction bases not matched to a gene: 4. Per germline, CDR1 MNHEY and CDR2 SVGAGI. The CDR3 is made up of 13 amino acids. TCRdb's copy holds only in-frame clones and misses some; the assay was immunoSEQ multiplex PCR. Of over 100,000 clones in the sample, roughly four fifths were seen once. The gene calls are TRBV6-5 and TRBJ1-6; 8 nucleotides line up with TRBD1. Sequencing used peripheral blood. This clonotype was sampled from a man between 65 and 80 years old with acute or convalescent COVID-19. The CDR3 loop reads CASRQGGGSPLHF. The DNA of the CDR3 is TGTGCCAGCAGACAGGGGGGAGGTTCACCCCTCCACTTT.